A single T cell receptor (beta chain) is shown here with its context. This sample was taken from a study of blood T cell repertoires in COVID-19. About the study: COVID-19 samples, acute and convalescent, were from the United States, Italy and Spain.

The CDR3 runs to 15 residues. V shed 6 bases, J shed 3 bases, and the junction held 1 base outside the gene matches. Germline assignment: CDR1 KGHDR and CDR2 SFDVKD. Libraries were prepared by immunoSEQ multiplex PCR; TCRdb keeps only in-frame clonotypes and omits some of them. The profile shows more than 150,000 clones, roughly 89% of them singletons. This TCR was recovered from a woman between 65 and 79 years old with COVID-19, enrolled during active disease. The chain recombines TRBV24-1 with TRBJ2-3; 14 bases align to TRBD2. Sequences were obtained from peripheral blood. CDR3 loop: CATSRTSGRTDTQYF. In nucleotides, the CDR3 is TGTGCCACCAGTCGGACTAGCGGGAGGACAGATACGCAGTATTTT.